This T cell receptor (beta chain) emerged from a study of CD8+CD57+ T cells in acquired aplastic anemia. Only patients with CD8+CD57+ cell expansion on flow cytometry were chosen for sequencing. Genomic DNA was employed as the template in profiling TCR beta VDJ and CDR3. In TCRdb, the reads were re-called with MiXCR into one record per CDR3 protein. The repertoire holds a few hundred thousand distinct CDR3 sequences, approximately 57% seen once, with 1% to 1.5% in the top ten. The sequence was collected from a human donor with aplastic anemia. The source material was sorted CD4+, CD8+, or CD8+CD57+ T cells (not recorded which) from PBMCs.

CDR3 sequence (DNA): TGCGCCAGCAGCGGACTAGCGGGAGCGTACAATGAGCAGTTCTTC. It yields the protein CASSGLAGAYNEQFF. This chain connects TRBV5-1 to TRBJ2-1, with TRBD2 identical over 13 bases. V dropped 4 bases and J dropped 4; count of bases not matched to a gene: 2. The CDR3 contains 15 residues. Germline CDR1 SGHRS, CDR2 YFSETQ.